These 25 T cell receptor beta chains were all obtained from the same sample, sequenced in a study of cytomegalovirus exposure and HLA in healthy donors. The PCR ran on 60 Vbeta and 13 Jbeta primers. TCRdb's copy holds only in-frame clones and misses some; the assay was immunoSEQ multiplex PCR. The table lists roughly 190,000 clones, about 90% of them singletons, with under 1.2% in the top ten. Specimen: PBMCs. The receptors shown here come from a boy aged 2-9 years in good health and CMV-seronegative.

The V and J genes are TRBV15 and TRBJ2-5, with 8 bases aligning to TRBD2. Germline V lookup: CDR1 LNHNV, CDR2 YYDKDF (reference sequence). V lost 0 bases to trimming and J lost 7 bases; unmatched junction nucleotides: 4. The CDR3 has 14 amino acids. CDR3 DNA: TGTGCCACCAGCAGAGAGGAGGCGGGGGGGACCCAGTACTTC. It encodes CATSREEAGGTQYF.

CDR3 region: CAGGGIQYF. The CDR3 DNA is TGTGCCGGGGGCGGCATTCAGTACTTC. J is TRBJ2-4 and V is TRBV6-7; D may be TRBD1 (6 bases). TRBV6-7 has ORF status, its function being uncertain. The CDR3 extends over 9 amino acids. Between the trimmed V and J ends, which lost 11 bases and 9 bases, there was a span of 8 bases.

This chain's CDR3 is CASSDQTSTHEQFF. The CDR3, as DNA: TGTGCCAGCAGCGATCAGACTAGCACCCATGAGCAGTTCTTC. The chain links TRBV5-4 to TRBJ2-1; 7 bases map to TRBD2. The CDR3 is made up of 14 amino acids. With V trimmed by 4 bases and J by 8 bases, 9 bases remained unmatched. Per germline, CDR1 SGHNT and CDR2 YYREEE (reference sequence).

V usage is TRBV5-1 and J usage is TRBJ2-3, with TRBD2 matching 9 bases. CDR1 and CDR2 (germline): SGHRS, YFSETQ. The V gene end was trimmed by 0 bases and the J gene end by 6 bases; junction bases not matched to a gene: 26. There are 22 residues in the CDR3. The CDR3 DNA follows: TGCGCCAGCAGCTTGGTTTTCTTTGGGAGCGGGAGGTCCTCTACCCTCCCGGATACGCAGTATTTT. It yields the protein CASSLVFFGSGRSSTLPDTQYF. The complete variable domain, with remaining parts taken from reference TRBV5-1 and TRBJ2-3, reads KAGVTQTPRYLIKTRGQQVTLSCSPISGHRSVSWYQQTPGQGLQFLFEYFSETQRNKGNFPGRFSGRQFSNSRSEMNVSTLELGDSALYLCASSLVFFGSGRSSTLPDTQYFGPGTRLTVL.

This rearrangement joins TRBV2 to TRBJ2-1, with 8 nucleotides matching TRBD1. The ends lost 6 bases at V and 6 bases at J; junction bases unmatched: 7. The CDR3 runs 14 residues. The germline CDR1 and CDR2 sequences are SNHLY and FYNNEI. The CDR3 DNA sequence: TGTGCCAGCAGCGGTCAGGGGGCAGGCAATGAGCAGTTCTTC. This translates into CASSGQGAGNEQFF.

This chain uses TRBV5-6 with TRBJ1-3; 10 nucleotides agree with TRBD1. V shed 5 bases, J shed 4 bases, and the junction held 0 bases outside the gene matches. The CDR3 totals 13 residues. Germline V gene lookup returns CDR1 SGHDT and CDR2 YYEEEE. The CDR3 spells CASRDRGGNTIYF. In nucleotides, the CDR3 is TGTGCCAGCAGGGACAGGGGGGGAAACACCATATATTTT.

The chain uses TRBV29-1 and TRBJ2-7, with 7 bases matching TRBD1. The CDR3 covers 12 residues. Trimming took 4 bases from V and 3 from J; bases not matched to a gene: 3. Germline assignment: CDR1 SQVTM and CDR2 ANQGSEA. In DNA form, the CDR3 reads TGCAGCGTTGGACAGGGTGTCTACGAGCAGTACTTC. Translation: CSVGQGVYEQYF.

Here the CDR3 reads CASSEGGTGGAVYGYTF. In DNA, the CDR3 is TGTGCCAGCAGTGAAGGGGGTACAGGGGGCGCGGTCTATGGCTACACCTTC. The V and J genes are TRBV2 and TRBJ1-2, with 9 positions matching TRBD1. The CDR3 extends over 17 amino acids. J was trimmed by 4 bases and V by 1 base; bases with no gene match: 10. The V gene's germline CDR1 is SNHLY and CDR2 FYNNEI.

The chain couples TRBV5-1 to TRBJ1-1; D is uncertain. This CDR3 has 14 residues. In germline, CDR1 is SGHRS, CDR2 YFSETQ. V lost 3 bases to trimming and J lost 2 bases, with 11 bases between them. The CDR3 sequence: CASSWSDGNTEAFF. The CDR3 bases are TGCGCCAGCAGCTGGAGTGACGGTAACACTGAAGCTTTCTTT.

The chain is built from TRBV19 and TRBJ1-6, with D possibly being TRBD1 (6 bases). Deletions cut 5 bases from V and 2 bases from J, with 7 bases between. This CDR3 comprises 14 residues. Germline V gene data show CDR1 as LNHDA and CDR2 as SQIVND (reference sequence). The DNA for the CDR3 is TGTGCCAGTAGTTGGACAGCCTATAATTCACCCCTCCACTTT. It yields the protein CASSWTAYNSPLHF.

The chain has TRBV28 and TRBJ2-7, with 9 bases aligning to TRBD1. Looked up from germline, CDR1 is MDHEN and CDR2 is SYDVKM. With 5 bases clipped from V and 0 bases from J, the junction kept 8 bases outside the gene matches. CDR3 length equals 16 residues. The CDR3 reads CASSSHRDRDSYEQYF. CDR3 coding DNA: TGTGCCAGCAGTAGCCACCGGGACAGGGACTCCTACGAGCAGTACTTC.

This clone was picked up a small number of times. The chain uses TRBV10-3 and TRBJ1-1; D might be TRBD1 (5 bases). Germline V gene lookup returns CDR1 ENHRY and CDR2 SYGVKD. The CDR3 length is 13 residues. V was pared by 6 bases and J by 5 bases, with 13 bases between. CDR3 loop: CAISDRVRTEAFF. As DNA, the CDR3 is TGTGCCATCAGCGACAGAGTTAGAACTGAAGCTTTCTTT.

This clone was seen only a few times. This chain joins TRBV6-1 and TRBJ1-1; 7 bases map to TRBD1. The V gene's germline CDR1 is MNHNS and CDR2 SASEGT. With 1 base clipped from V and 10 bases from J, the junction kept 12 bases outside the gene matches. The CDR3 has 15 residues. CDR3 residues: CASSEGRGRVRGAFF. The CDR3 region has the DNA TGTGCCAGCAGTGAAGGGAGGGGGCGAGTTCGTGGAGCTTTCTTT.

The J gene is TRBJ1-5, the V gene TRBV19; D is unresolved. This CDR3 contains 14 residues. Trimming removed 3 bases at V and 2 bases at J, with 8 bases between. CDR1 and CDR2 (germline): LNHDA, SQIVND (reference sequence). For the CDR3, the DNA is TGTGCCAGTAGTATGCCGGGTGGCAATCAGCCCCAGCATTTT. Its protein is CASSMPGGNQPQHF.

This clone was counted a single time. The identical CDR3 is also encoded by other nucleotide sequences in the sample. V and J are TRBV30 and TRBJ1-1; D unclear. The CDR3 totals 12 residues. Trimming shortened V by 3 bases and J by 1 base, and 6 bases separated the two germline ends. Looked up from germline, CDR1 is GTSNPN and CDR2 is SVGIG (reference sequence). The chain's CDR3 is CAWRAGNTEAFF. In DNA, the CDR3 is TGTGCCTGGAGGGCGGGGAACACTGAAGCTTTCTTT.

The J gene is TRBJ2-4, the V gene TRBV6-1; D possibly corresponds to TRBD1 (5 bases). V lost 4 bases to trimming and J lost 0 bases, with 16 bases between them. Germline V lookup: CDR1 MNHNS, CDR2 SASEGT. The CDR3 is made up of 17 amino acids. CDR3 nucleotides: TGTGCCAGCAGTGGAGCCCCCCAGGGTAGAGCCAAAAACATTCAGTACTTC. Translating gives CASSGAPQGRAKNIQYF.

V is TRBV5-1 and J is TRBJ2-2; D is unresolved. The length of the CDR3 is 14 residues. Germline values: CDR1 SGHRS, CDR2 YFSETQ. Deletions cut 0 bases from V and 6 bases from J, with 9 bases between. CDR3 sequence (DNA): TGCGCCAGCAGCTTGGGAAGTTTAGCCGGGGAGCTGTTTTTT. Its translation is CASSLGSLAGELFF.

This chain connects TRBV4-1 to TRBJ1-2; TRBD1 matches 7 bases. The V segment lost 5 bases and the J segment 8 bases; nucleotides outside the gene matches: 14. The CDR3 is 15 amino acids. Germline loops: CDR1 MGHRA, CDR2 YSYEKL. The CDR3 reads CASSYRRQGMMGYTF. The CDR3 DNA sequence: TGCGCCAGCAGCTATCGTCGACAGGGAATGATGGGCTACACCTTC.

This sequence joins TRBV27 and TRBJ2-2; 7 positions match TRBD2. Trimming removed 2 bases from V and 5 bases from J; junction bases left unmatched: 23. Germline assignment: CDR1 MNHEY and CDR2 SMNVEV (reference sequence). The CDR3 contains 21 residues. The CDR3 DNA reads TGTGCCAGCAGTTTAAAGTTCCCGTCTAGCGGTCATAAAACTAAAACCGGGGAGCTGTTTTTT. Protein: CASSLKFPSSGHKTKTGELFF.

The V call is TRBV15, the J call TRBJ2-7; the match to TRBD2 covers 9 bases. After removal of 2 bases from V and 5 bases from J, the junction contained 4 bases not matched to a gene. Germline CDR1 is LNHNV and CDR2 is YYDKDF (reference sequence). This CDR3 contains 14 residues. DNA for the CDR3: TGTGCCACCAGCAGATTAGCGGGGGTCGACGAGCAGTACTTC. This sequence encodes CATSRLAGVDEQYF.

The genes are TRBV28 and TRBJ1-4, with D possibly being TRBD1 (5 bases). The CDR3 loop spans 14 amino acids. Per germline, CDR1 MDHEN and CDR2 SYDVKM. Trimming removed 3 bases at V and 6 bases at J, with 11 bases between. The DNA for the CDR3 is TGTGCCAGCAGTTTCGCAGGGCTGGATGAAAAACTGTTTTTT. Translation: CASSFAGLDEKLFF.

The chain combines TRBV7-9 with TRBJ1-1; 10 bases line up with TRBD1. The CDR3 sequence is 15 residues long. With 5 bases clipped from V and 5 bases from J, the junction kept 8 bases outside the gene matches. Germline CDR1 is SEHNR and CDR2 is FQNEAQ (reference sequence). The CDR3 DNA is TGTGCCAGCAGCACCCGACAGGGGGCGGATACTGAAGCTTTCTTT. Amino acid sequence: CASSTRQGADTEAFF. The full variable domain, with the rest looked up from reference TRBV7-9 and TRBJ1-1, is DTGVSQNPRHKITKRGQNVTFRCDPISEHNRLYWYRQTLGQGPEFLTYFQNEAQLEKSRLLSDRFSAERPKGSFSTLEIQRTEQGDSAMYLCASSTRQGADTEAFFGQGTRLTVV.

This clone showed up just once. V is TRBV7-6 and J is TRBJ2-5; 9 bases agree with TRBD2. The J call may be mistaken, given a closer DNA end match to TRBJ2-7. The CDR3 covers 16 residues. Germline V lookup: CDR1 SGHVS, CDR2 FNYEAQ. The CDR3 DNA sequence: TGTGCCAGCAGCCCCAATAGCGGGGGTGTCTCCTACGAGCAGTACTTC. As protein: CASSPNSGGVSYEQYF.

This chain connects TRBV19 to TRBJ1-1; D is perhaps TRBD1 (6 bases). Trimming took off 6 bases at V and 10 bases at J, with 12 bases between the two ends. The germline CDR1 and CDR2 sequences are LNHDA and SQIVND (reference sequence). The CDR3 consists of 11 residues. The CDR3 DNA reads as TGTGCCAGTAGCACAGGGATGGGAGCTTTCTTT. Its translation: CASSTGMGAFF.

The chain is built from TRBV28 and TRBJ2-3; tentative D call: TRBD2 (5 bases). Germline lookup yields CDR1 MDHEN and CDR2 SYDVKM. The ends were cut back, 3 bases at V and 6 bases at J, with 10 bases in the middle. The CDR3 covers 13 residues. As DNA, the CDR3 is TGTGCCAGCAGTTTTACTTGGGAGGATACGCAGTATTTT. Its translation: CASSFTWEDTQYF.